This T cell receptor beta chain was identified during a study of blood T cell repertoires in COVID-19. Study-wide background: There were acute and convalescent COVID-19 samples, and they came from the United States, Italy and Spain. PBMCs, B-cell-depleted T cells, or T cells were the source of the cDNA or gDNA that made up the material.

V dropped 1 base and J dropped 4; count of bases not matched to a gene: 6. CDR1 LGHNA and CDR2 YNFKEQ come from the germline V gene. The CDR3 is made up of 15 amino acids. Generated by immunoSEQ multiplex PCR, the TCRdb table keeps only in-frame clones and is missing some. The table shows approximately 76,000 clones, with around 85% occurring only once. The chain links TRBV4-2 to TRBJ2-7, with 8 bases fitting TRBD2. This sequence was found in a man aged 30-40 years with acute or convalescent COVID-19. Sequenced sample: peripheral blood. DNA for the CDR3: TGTGCCAGCAGCCAAGGGGCGGGAGGTATGTACGAGCAGTACTTC. Translation gives CASSQGAGGMYEQYF.